Below, one T cell receptor (beta chain) is given with its context. Methods used by the authors: Reference gene primer amplification gave nucleated cell count estimates. Profiling relied on immunoSEQ multiplex PCR, and the TCRdb table lists in-frame clones only, not all of them. V and J calls and clone size follow that table, whereas D and trimming were derived from the DNA. The table lists roughly 56,000 clones, just under 85% of them singletons. The V segment lost 4 bases and the J segment 0 bases; nucleotides outside the gene matches: 6. Germline CDR1 reads SGHRS; CDR2 reads YFSETQ. This CDR3 is built from 16 residues. The data were taken from a study of blood T cell repertoires in COVID-19. Across the whole study: Acute and convalescent COVID-19 specimens originated in the United States, Italy and Spain. T cells, B-cell-depleted T cells, or PBMCs provided the cDNA or gDNA that served as material.

The receptor's source is a man aged 65 to 85 with acute or convalescent COVID-19. The sample consisted of peripheral blood. This chain links TRBV5-1 with TRBJ1-1, with TRBD1 identical over 10 bases. For the CDR3, the DNA is TGCGCCAGCAGCCCCGGGACAGGGGTCATGAACACTGAAGCTTTCTTT. Its protein is CASSPGTGVMNTEAFF.